The present T cell receptor beta chain was sequenced within a study of T-cell reconstitution after alpha-beta-depleted transplantation in children. The ends lost 4 bases at V and 0 bases at J; junction bases unmatched: 5. Germline loops: CDR1 LNHDA, CDR2 SQIVND (reference sequence). This CDR3 spans 16 amino acids. Preparing the TCRbeta library involved the use of unique molecular identifiers. One entry per CDR3 protein, called by TCRdb with MiXCR from the PCR reads. The sample records some 300,000 distinct CDR3 sequences, 10% to 13% being singletons. This clonotype was counted only a few times. This chain uses TRBV19 with TRBJ1-4, with 7 nucleotides matching TRBD1. The sequence came from a human donor who donated a stem cell graft to a child with acute lymphoblastic leukemia. The input for sequencing was PBMCs from the stem cell graft donor, taken from the stem cell graft. The CDR3 sequence: CASSTQGSPTNEKLFF. The CDR3 DNA is TGTGCCAGTAGTACACAGGGGTCCCCAACTAATGAAAAACTGTTTTTT.